These 13 T cell receptor beta chains came from one sample sequenced in a study of blood T cells in healthy people across ages (dated by TCRdb to the mid-2010s). Receptor amplification or capture employed 5' RACE. TCRdb records Illumina HiSeq 2500 as the sequencer. A second roughly 6 to 12 cycle PCR used a sample-barcoded 5' primer and a J-beta primer mix. The raw public data were reprocessed by TCRdb itself: fastp quality trimming at Q25, MiXCR clonotype calling, in-frame beta chains only. One record per CDR3 amino acid sequence lists the most common genes and DNA. This sample is represented by about 780,000 distinct CDR3 sequences; 35% to 50% of them were singletons. Of the sample, less than 20% falls within the top ten clones. Input material: blood. The receptor set was obtained from a man older than 75 in good health.

The V call is TRBV12-3 or TRBV12-4, the J call TRBJ2-1; 14 bases fit TRBD2. Trimming at V came to 6 bases and at J to 7 bases, leaving 8 bases not matched to a gene. CDR3 length: 16 amino acids. The CDR3 coding sequence is TGTGCCAGCAGACCACGGGGACTAGCGGGAGTTAATGAGCAGTTCTTC. Translation: CASRPRGLAGVNEQFF.

The chain couples TRBV2 to TRBJ2-1, with D possibly being TRBD2 (6 bases). This CDR3 comprises 15 residues. CDR1 is SNHLY, CDR2 FYNNEI, per germline. V was cut by 2 bases and J by 7 bases, with 15 bases left in between. The CDR3 DNA reads TGTGCCAGCAGTGAAAGGACGGGACTCGTTAATGAGCAGTTCTTC. It translates to CASSERTGLVNEQFF.

The chain recombines TRBV6-2 or TRBV6-3 with TRBJ2-7, with a possible D match to TRBD2 (6 bases). This CDR3 has 13 amino acids. CDR1 and CDR2 from the germline V gene are MNHEY and SVGEGT. Trimming took off 8 bases at V and 4 bases at J, with 15 bases between the two ends. The CDR3 reads CASRNGGNYEQYF. The CDR3 nucleotides read TGTGCCAGCCGGAATGGGGGGAATTACGAGCAGTACTTC.

The chain employs TRBV3-1 and TRBJ2-3, with D possibly being TRBD1 (5 bases). This CDR3 region has 13 residues. V was pared by 6 bases and J by 6 bases, with 13 bases between. CDR1 is LGHDT, CDR2 YNNKEL, per germline (reference sequence). In DNA, the CDR3 is TGTGCCAGCAGAGATCAAGCAGGGGATACGCAGTATTTT. Protein: CASRDQAGDTQYF.

The chain employs TRBV7-2 and TRBJ2-7; 10 nucleotides match TRBD1. Germline V gene sequence: CDR1 SGHTA, CDR2 FQGNSA. The CDR3 consists of 18 residues. The V segment lost 5 bases and the J segment 4 bases; nucleotides outside the gene matches: 17. For the CDR3, the DNA is TGTGCCAGCAGCCGTGCGATTATCCGGGACAGGGGAGTGTACGAGCAGTACTTC. The encoded protein is CASSRAIIRDRGVYEQYF.

This chain connects TRBV4-1 to TRBJ2-3, with 10 bases matching TRBD2. The length of the CDR3 is 16 residues. J gave up 3 bases and V 6 bases, and 9 bases lay outside the gene matches. Germline V gives CDR1 MGHRA, CDR2 YSYEKL. The CDR3 sequence is CASRLNLAGATDTQYF. CDR3 DNA: TGCGCCAGCAGGCTAAATCTAGCGGGGGCAACAGATACGCAGTATTTT.

This clonotype occurred many times. The chain has TRBV10-3 and TRBJ2-7; D perhaps matches TRBD1 (6 bases). The germline V gene encodes CDR1 ENHRY and CDR2 SYGVKD. This CDR3 has 13 residues. V dropped 4 bases and J dropped 7 bases, with 14 bases sitting between them. The chain's CDR3 is CAISGIGQPEQYF. CDR3 DNA sequence: TGTGCCATCAGTGGGATCGGACAGCCAGAGCAGTACTTC.

V gene TRBV14 combines with J gene TRBJ1-2, with no clear D. The length of the CDR3 is 15 residues. Germline assignment: CDR1 SGHDN and CDR2 FVKESK. Trimming took 2 bases from V and 4 from J, leaving 14 bases between them. The CDR3 protein is CASSQHGEYGYGYTF. The CDR3 nucleotides are TGTGCCAGCAGCCAACATGGGGAGTATGGCTATGGCTACACCTTC.

The chain is built from TRBV4-3 and TRBJ2-3; weak D call: TRBD2 (6 bases). Trimming took 0 bases from V and 4 from J, leaving 11 bases between them. This CDR3 is 15 amino acids long. Germline CDR1 reads LGHNA; CDR2 reads YSLEER. CDR3 DNA sequence: TGCGCCAGCAGCCAAGAGGTACGGGAGTCAGATACGCAGTATTTT. Amino acid sequence: CASSQEVRESDTQYF.

This clonotype was observed at least ten times. The chain joins TRBV29-1 to TRBJ2-5; 9 bases are shared with TRBD2. CDR1 is SQVTM, CDR2 ANQGSEA, per germline. Trimming cost V 8 bases and J 4 bases; bases outside gene matches: 8. The CDR3 has 13 amino acids. Written as DNA, the CDR3 is TGCAGCTCGGCCACTAGCGGGCCAGAGACCCAGTACTTC. Amino acids: CSSATSGPETQYF.

V and J are TRBV5-1 and TRBJ2-7; weak D call: TRBD2 (5 bases). Germline V CDR1 and CDR2: SGHRS, YFSETQ. V was pared by 7 bases and J by 0 bases, with 20 bases between. The CDR3 runs to 16 residues. The CDR3 reads CASVQRTPSSSYEQYF. As DNA, the CDR3 is TGCGCCAGCGTTCAGAGGACTCCCTCGAGCTCCTACGAGCAGTACTTC.

The rearrangement links TRBV7-2 to TRBJ2-3; 13 positions match TRBD2. V gave up 3 bases and J gave up 9 bases; unmatched junction bases: 3. The germline gives CDR1 SGHTA, CDR2 FQGNSA. The CDR3 runs 14 residues. Here the CDR3 DNA reads TGTGCCAGCAGCTTGGGACTAGCGGGAATCACGCAGTATTTT. Translation gives CASSLGLAGITQYF.

In this sample, this clonotype turned up many times. The rearrangement links TRBV20-1 to TRBJ2-7, with 13 bases lining up with TRBD2. Germline V gives CDR1 DFQATT, CDR2 SNEGSKA (reference sequence). The CDR3 is made up of 15 amino acids. V was pared by 1 base and J by 0 bases, with 0 bases of the junction left unmatched. CDR3 sequence reads: CSARGTSGGSYEQYF. Here the CDR3 DNA reads TGCAGTGCTAGAGGGACTAGCGGGGGCTCCTACGAGCAGTACTTC.